This paragraph covers one T cell receptor beta chain sequence. Its antigen specificity is not known. No per-base quality is available; no much larger clone lies one base away. The collaborating institutions used their own protocols to collect whole blood in K2EDTA tubes. Collaborator samples were shipped for TCRbeta analysis as frozen whole blood, isolated PBMCs, or DNA extracted from either sample type. The data derive from a study of blood T cell repertoires in COVID-19 (dated by TCRdb to about 2020). Regarding the study in general: Samples covering the acute and convalescent phases of COVID-19 were provided by collaborators in the United States, Italy and Spain. The dataset comprised deeply sampled blood TCRbeta repertoires from subjects exposed to, actively infected with, or recovered from COVID-19. Samples came from the ongoing ImmuneRACE study (first 160 participants) plus 1,254 subjects from 6 global collaborators. HLA class I and class II types, where available, came from metadata supplied by the sample provider rather than from assay-based typing. The repertoires were made available in a free public database intended to serve as a resource for research on the immune response to SARS-CoV-2. Nearly every sample came with metadata listing a de-identified subject ID, COVID-19 status, age in years and sex. The prospective study material was composed of cDNA or gDNA derived from T cells, B-cell-depleted T cells, or PBMCs. Points the paper makes about the study in general: How much clinical and demographic metadata was included differed by source and by participant, and the metadata was provided uncurated.

TCRbeta CDR3 regions were amplified from genomic DNA by means of the immunoSEQ Assay, a bias-controlled multiplex PCR. The study's processing was this. Nucleated cell counts per sample were estimated from amplification of reference gene primers within the assay. To quantify the absolute abundance of each unique TCRbeta CDR3 rearrangement, sequence reads were collapsed and filtered. Productive Simpson clonality was computed per sample as the square root of Simpson's diversity index over productive rearrangements. Held by TCRdb, this immuneACCESS table contains in-frame sequences only and omits some clones. Under half of the omission traces to an unresolved V gene where checked; the cause of the rest is unknown. The V and J calls and the clone size are those of that table, but D and trimming were determined from the DNA. A total of 100,000 to 150,000 clones appear in this sample, 70% to 90% of them only once. Roughly 4% of the sample belongs to the ten largest clones.

From its cysteine to its phenylalanine, the CDR3 spans 15 amino acids. Just the 45-base CDR3 DNA is kept, in frame starting at base 1. Looking up the germline V gene (reference sequence) yields CDR1 GTSNPN and CDR2 SVGIG. V is trimmed back by 3 bases and J by 4 bases, and the junction contains 11 bases that no gene match accounts for. This chain is built from TRBV30 and TRBJ1-2; 7 central bases correspond to TRBD1. The TCR was taken from a man aged 35 to 55 with acute or convalescent COVID-19. Sequenced: peripheral blood. For the CDR3, the sequence is CAWRTGTEDLYGYTF. In nucleotides, the sequence is TGTGCCTGGAGGACCGGGACAGAGGACCTCTATGGCTACACCTTC.